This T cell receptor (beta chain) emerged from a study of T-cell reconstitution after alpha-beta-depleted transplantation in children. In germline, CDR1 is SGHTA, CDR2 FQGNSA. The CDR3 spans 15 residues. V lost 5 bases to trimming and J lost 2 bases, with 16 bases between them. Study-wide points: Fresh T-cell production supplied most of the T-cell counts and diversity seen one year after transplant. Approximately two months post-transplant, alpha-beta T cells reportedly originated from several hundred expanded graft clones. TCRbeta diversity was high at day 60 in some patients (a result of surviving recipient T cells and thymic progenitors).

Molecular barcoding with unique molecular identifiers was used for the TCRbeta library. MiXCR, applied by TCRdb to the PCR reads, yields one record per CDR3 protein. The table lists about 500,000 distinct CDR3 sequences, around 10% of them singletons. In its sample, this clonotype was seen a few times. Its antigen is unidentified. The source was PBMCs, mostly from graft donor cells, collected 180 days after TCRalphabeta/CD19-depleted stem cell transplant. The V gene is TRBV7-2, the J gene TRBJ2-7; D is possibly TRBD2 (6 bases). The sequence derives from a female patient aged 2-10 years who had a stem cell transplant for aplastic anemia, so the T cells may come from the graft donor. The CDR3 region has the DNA TGTGCCAGCAGCCTCGGGACTCCAGGTCCCTACGAGCAGTACGTC. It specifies CASSLGTPGPYEQYV.